These T cell receptor beta chains were read from a single sample in a study of T cell responses to AZD1222 COVID-19 vaccine. Sequenced by immunoSEQ multiplex PCR; TCRdb stores in-frame clones only, minus some. Of 130,000 to 150,000 clones in the sample, 90% were seen once. Source: peripheral blood, taken on day 0 of AZD1222 vaccination. These receptors were obtained from an adult in good health. Each CDR3 is given with its conserved first and last residue. A D gene is named only where the DNA matches it firmly. A row's size may be missing; if present it is once, few, many or a size class.

abundance: NA; j_gene: TRBJ1-2; d_gene: NA; v_gene: TRBV20-1; CDR3aa: CSARVVDGYTF; CDR3nt: TGCAGTGCTAGAGTCGTGGATGGCTACACCTTC
abundance: few; j_gene: TRBJ2-6; d_gene: TRBD1; v_gene: TRBV6-4; CDR3aa: CASSEGTGGSGANVLTF; CDR3nt: TGTGCCAGCAGTGAGGGGACAGGGGGCTCTGGGGCCAACGTCCTGACTTTC
abundance: NA; j_gene: TRBJ1-2; d_gene: NA; v_gene: TRBV5-4; CDR3aa: CASSSSVLIYGYTF; CDR3nt: TGTGCCAGCAGCTCCTCCGTCCTTATCTATGGCTACACCTTC
abundance: NA; j_gene: TRBJ2-7; d_gene: TRBD1; v_gene: TRBV11-3; CDR3aa: CASSRAQGGYEQYF; CDR3nt: TGTGCCAGCAGCCGAGCACAGGGGGGATACGAGCAGTACTTC
abundance: NA; j_gene: TRBJ2-3; d_gene: NA; v_gene: TRBV27; CDR3aa: CASSLGGIGTDTQYF; CDR3nt: TGTGCCAGCAGTTTGGGCGGGATCGGCACAGATACGCAGTATTTT
abundance: NA; j_gene: TRBJ1-5; d_gene: NA; v_gene: TRBV14; CDR3aa: CASSRLEGQTGRQPQHF; CDR3nt: TGTGCCAGCAGCAGGCTCGAGGGCCAGACGGGACGTCAGCCCCAGCATTTT
abundance: NA; j_gene: TRBJ2-1; d_gene: NA; v_gene: TRBV7-2; CDR3aa: CASSSVGGPYNEQFF; CDR3nt: TGTGCCAGCAGTTCCGTGGGGGGACCCTACAATGAGCAGTTCTTC
abundance: NA; j_gene: TRBJ1-2; d_gene: TRBD1; v_gene: TRBV6-6; CDR3aa: CASSYGTGHYGYTF; CDR3nt: TGTGCCAGCAGTTACGGGACAGGGCACTATGGCTACACCTTC
abundance: NA; j_gene: TRBJ2-5; d_gene: NA; v_gene: TRBV28; CDR3aa: CASSFTASETQYF; CDR3nt: TGTGCCAGCAGTTTTACGGCTTCCGAGACCCAGTACTTC
abundance: NA; j_gene: TRBJ2-7; d_gene: TRBD1; v_gene: TRBV24-1; CDR3aa: CATSEGQGTYEQYF; CDR3nt: TGTGCCACCAGTGAGGGACAGGGGACCTACGAGCAGTACTTC
abundance: NA; j_gene: TRBJ1-1; d_gene: NA; v_gene: TRBV19; CDR3aa: CASRTNMNTEAFF; CDR3nt: TGTGCCAGTAGAACTAATATGAACACTGAAGCTTTCTTT
abundance: NA; j_gene: TRBJ1-2; d_gene: NA; v_gene: TRBV11-3; CDR3aa: CASTEQGNAYGYTF; CDR3nt: TGTGCCAGCACCGAGCAGGGGAACGCCTATGGCTACACCTTC
abundance: NA; j_gene: TRBJ2-4; d_gene: TRBD2; v_gene: TRBV6-1; CDR3aa: CASSEAGGGNFITKNIQYF; CDR3nt: TGTGCCAGCAGTGAAGCCGGGGGGGGCAACTTCATAACCAAAAACATTCAGTACTTC
abundance: NA; j_gene: TRBJ1-6; d_gene: NA; v_gene: TRBV3-1/TRBV3-2; CDR3aa: CASSPEGGRGNSPLHF; CDR3nt: TGTGCCAGCAGCCCCGAGGGAGGGCGGGGGAATTCACCCCTCCACTTT
abundance: NA; j_gene: TRBJ1-3; d_gene: NA; v_gene: TRBV5-1; CDR3aa: CASSLLGTSSSGNTIYF; CDR3nt: TGCGCCAGCAGCTTGTTAGGGACCTCGAGCTCTGGAAACACCATATATTTT
abundance: few; j_gene: TRBJ2-7; d_gene: TRBD2; v_gene: TRBV4-3; CDR3aa: CASSQRRGASGRRGPSYEQYF; CDR3nt: TGCGCCAGCAGCCAAAGAAGGGGGGCTAGCGGGAGAAGGGGGCCCTCCTACGAGCAGTACTTC
abundance: NA; j_gene: TRBJ2-1; d_gene: TRBD2; v_gene: TRBV7-2; CDR3aa: CASSWSGGNNEQFF; CDR3nt: TGTGCCAGCAGCTGGAGCGGGGGAAACAATGAGCAGTTCTTC
abundance: once; j_gene: TRBJ2-7; d_gene: NA; v_gene: TRBV29-1; CDR3aa: CSGRDSSYEQYF; CDR3nt: TGCAGCGGCCGGGACTCATCCTACGAGCAGTACTTC
abundance: NA; j_gene: TRBJ1-6; d_gene: TRBD1; v_gene: TRBV3-1/TRBV3-2; CDR3aa: CASSLDRTGSNSPLHF; CDR3nt: TGTGCCAGCAGCCTAGACCGGACAGGGTCGAATTCACCCCTCCACTTT
abundance: NA; j_gene: TRBJ2-3; d_gene: TRBD2; v_gene: TRBV3-1/TRBV3-2; CDR3aa: CASSEAGASTDTQYF; CDR3nt: TGTGCCAGCAGCGAAGCGGGGGCCAGCACAGATACGCAGTATTTT
abundance: NA; j_gene: TRBJ2-5; d_gene: NA; v_gene: TRBV11-2; CDR3aa: CASSLEVARETQYF; CDR3nt: TGTGCCAGCAGCTTAGAAGTAGCACGAGAGACCCAGTACTTC
abundance: NA; j_gene: TRBJ2-3; d_gene: TRBD2; v_gene: TRBV11-3; CDR3aa: CASSLGLAGATDTQYF; CDR3nt: TGTGCCAGCAGCCTGGGACTAGCGGGCGCCACAGATACGCAGTATTTT
abundance: NA; j_gene: TRBJ2-1; d_gene: NA; v_gene: TRBV11-2; CDR3aa: CASSLAGTYNEQFF; CDR3nt: TGTGCCAGCAGCTTAGCCGGTACCTACAATGAGCAGTTCTTC
abundance: NA; j_gene: TRBJ1-2; d_gene: NA; v_gene: TRBV29-1; CDR3aa: CSVRAGLGGYTF; CDR3nt: TGCAGCGTTAGAGCGGGGCTGGGAGGCTACACCTTC
abundance: once; j_gene: TRBJ1-2; d_gene: NA; v_gene: TRBV4-1; CDR3aa: CASSQNQPGARGYTF; CDR3nt: TGCGCCAGCAGCCAGAACCAGCCGGGAGCGCGAGGCTACACCTTC
abundance: once; j_gene: TRBJ1-5; d_gene: NA; v_gene: TRBV11-2; CDR3aa: CASSLELNQPQHF; CDR3nt: TGTGCCAGCAGCTTAGAACTCAATCAGCCCCAGCATTTT
abundance: NA; j_gene: TRBJ2-3; d_gene: TRBD2; v_gene: TRBV7-2; CDR3aa: CASSLSSGYTDTQYF; CDR3nt: TGTGCCAGCAGCTTATCTAGCGGGTACACAGATACGCAGTATTTT
abundance: NA; j_gene: TRBJ1-5; d_gene: TRBD1; v_gene: TRBV27; CDR3aa: CASSRQGGNQPQHF; CDR3nt: TGTGCCAGCAGTAGACAGGGGGGCAATCAGCCCCAGCATTTT
abundance: NA; j_gene: TRBJ1-2; d_gene: NA; v_gene: TRBV6-2/TRBV6-3; CDR3aa: CASSYGIGTRGTF; CDR3nt: TGTGCCAGCAGTTATGGGATTGGGACCCGGGGCACCTTC